One and the same sample provided the 30 T cell receptor beta chains below, sequenced in a study of blood T cell repertoires in COVID-19. Libraries were prepared by immunoSEQ multiplex PCR; TCRdb keeps only in-frame clonotypes and omits some of them. Among 150,000 to 250,000 clones, about 80% were seen once, and the ten largest hold over 6.5%. Sequenced sample: PBMCs or T cells enriched from blood (not recorded which). Source of these receptors: a man aged 35-49 years who had recovered from COVID-19.

With regard to this clone: The junction differs from germline at one of its ends, possibly a read error. Other DNA sequences in this sample translate to the same CDR3. CDR3 sequence (DNA): TGTGCCAGCAGTTACTCGCCAGGGACAGGCTCCTACGAGCAGTATTTC. This codes for CASSYSPGTGSYEQYF. The V call is TRBV6-6, the J call TRBJ2-7; 8 bases match TRBD1. Germline V gives CDR1 MNHNY, CDR2 SVGAGI (reference sequence). The CDR3 runs 16 residues.

The rearrangement links TRBV19 to TRBJ2-7; tentatively, D is TRBD2 (5 bases). This CDR3 is 13 amino acids long. V dropped 6 bases and J dropped 4 bases, with 13 bases sitting between them. Looked up from germline, CDR1 is LNHDA and CDR2 is SQIVND (reference sequence). The chain's CDR3 is CASSLGGGYEQYF. CDR3 nucleotide sequence: TGTGCCAGTAGCCTCGGTGGCGGGTACGAGCAGTACTTC.

The V call is TRBV10-3, the J call TRBJ1-1; 7 positions agree with TRBD1. The CDR3 covers 17 residues. J gave up 0 bases and V 4 bases, and 11 bases lay outside the gene matches. Per germline, CDR1 ENHRY and CDR2 SYGVKD. CDR3 DNA sequence: TGTGCCATCAGTGTAGGACAGGTGTTATCAGTGAACACTGAAGCTTTCTTT. Translating it yields CAISVGQVLSVNTEAFF.

V gene TRBV11-2 combines with J gene TRBJ2-3; no definite D call. The CDR3 covers 16 residues. Trimming took off 3 bases at V and 2 bases at J, with 15 bases between the two ends. Germline V gene lookup returns CDR1 SGHAT and CDR2 FQNNGV. CDR3 loop: CASSFRRRSYTDTQYF. CDR3 sequence (DNA): TGTGCCAGCAGCTTTCGTCGGCGGAGCTACACAGATACGCAGTATTTT.

The chain employs TRBV5-8 and TRBJ1-6, with D possibly being TRBD1 (5 bases). CDR3 size: 17 residues. Germline-derived CDR1 and CDR2 are SGHTS and YDEGEE. Trimming stripped 0 bases from V and 8 bases from J, with 18 bases between. CDR3: CASSLGFERGLDSPLHF. The CDR3 bases are TGTGCCAGCAGCTTGGGGTTTGAGAGGGGACTGGATTCACCCCTCCACTTT.

Here the CDR3 DNA reads TGTGCCAGCAGTGAGGGACAGAAGGGTCAGCCCCAGCATTTT. Protein sequence: CASSEGQKGQPQHF. The chain uses TRBV6-1 and TRBJ1-5; TRBD1 matches 7 bases. V gave up 3 bases and J gave up 6 bases; unmatched junction bases: 5. The CDR3 length is 14 residues. Per germline, CDR1 MNHNS and CDR2 SASEGT.

This chain connects TRBV7-2 to TRBJ2-5, with D possibly being TRBD2 (5 bases). Between the trimmed V and J ends, which lost 1 base and 10 bases, there was a span of 16 bases. This CDR3 spans 14 amino acids. Germline V CDR1 and CDR2: SGHTA, FQGNSA. CDR3 coding DNA: TGTGCCAGCAGCTTAGAGGAGGTTCGAACCCACCAGTACTTC. Residues: CASSLEEVRTHQYF.

The V and J genes are TRBV30 and TRBJ1-6, with 7 bases identical to TRBD1. J was trimmed by 9 bases and V by 1 base; bases with no gene match: 3. This CDR3 has 13 amino acids. Germline V gene lookup returns CDR1 GTSNPN and CDR2 SVGIG (reference sequence). In nucleotides, the CDR3 is TGTGCCTGGAGTGGACAGGGCGCTTCACCCCTCCACTTT. It specifies CAWSGQGASPLHF.

V and J are TRBV5-3 and TRBJ1-2; D might be TRBD1 (6 bases). TRBV5-3 is designated an ORF whose function remains uncertain. The CDR3 is 17 residues long. V was cut by 0 bases and J by 4 bases, with 19 bases left in between. The CDR3 sequence is CARSLERDKGEVYGYTF. CDR3 DNA: TGTGCCAGAAGCTTGGAGCGGGACAAAGGGGAGGTCTATGGCTACACCTTC.

The chain employs TRBV7-8 and TRBJ1-1, with D maybe TRBD1 (6 bases). The CDR3 totals 17 residues. CDR1 is SGHVS and CDR2 is FQNEAQ in the germline V gene. V dropped 2 bases and J dropped 0 bases, with 16 bases sitting between them. The DNA for the CDR3 is TGTGCCAGCAGCTTAAATACCGCTGGACAGCTGAACACTGAAGCTTTCTTT. Translated, it gives CASSLNTAGQLNTEAFF.

The rearrangement joins TRBV30 to TRBJ1-1, with D maybe TRBD1 (5 bases). This CDR3 has 14 amino acids. The V end was cut by 3 bases, the J end by 2 bases, with 13 bases between. Germline V gene lookup returns CDR1 GTSNPN and CDR2 SVGIG (reference sequence). The CDR3 nucleotides read TGTGCCTGGAGAAAGTTGCAGGGTAACACTGAAGCTTTCTTT. It encodes CAWRKLQGNTEAFF.

V usage is TRBV19 and J usage is TRBJ1-1; D possibly corresponds to TRBD1 (6 bases). CDR1 and CDR2 from the germline V gene are LNHDA and SQIVND (reference sequence). The CDR3 consists of 15 residues. With 6 bases removed from V and 5 bases from J, the gap between germline ends came to 19 bases. CDR3 region: CASSAPGQRGTEAFF. The CDR3 DNA follows: TGTGCCAGTAGCGCACCGGGACAACGAGGAACTGAAGCTTTCTTT. Full variable domain (remainder filled in from reference TRBV19 and TRBJ1-1): DGGITQSPKYLFRKEGQNVTLSCEQNLNHDAMYWYRQDPGQGLRLIYYSQIVNDFQKGDIAEGYSVSREKKESFPLTVTSAQKNPTAFYLCASSAPGQRGTEAFFGQGTRLTVV.

This rearrangement joins TRBV9 to TRBJ1-2; possible D gene TRBD1, 5 bases. Per the germline V gene, CDR1 is SGDLS and CDR2 is YYNGEE. V lost 4 bases and J lost 1, with 14 bases in between. This CDR3 comprises 15 residues. CDR3 coding DNA: TGTGCCAGCAGCCCTACCGGGGGGGTTAACTATGGCTACACCTTC. Amino acids: CASSPTGGVNYGYTF.

The chain links TRBV29-1 to TRBJ2-7; no firm D call. Deletions cut 7 bases from V and 6 bases from J, with 19 bases between. CDR1 and CDR2 (germline): SQVTM, ANQGSEA. This CDR3 comprises 13 residues. The CDR3 protein is CSASSSRSVEQYF. DNA for the CDR3: TGCAGCGCTTCCTCATCACGGAGCGTCGAGCAGTACTTC.

The rearrangement joins TRBV28 to TRBJ2-3, with 8 bases lining up with TRBD1. Germline V gives CDR1 MDHEN, CDR2 SYDVKM. The ends lost 4 bases at V and 0 bases at J; junction bases unmatched: 9. The CDR3 covers 17 residues. CDR3 sequence reads: CASSYPTDRGSTDTQYF. DNA of the CDR3: TGTGCCAGCAGTTACCCAACCGACAGGGGAAGCACAGATACGCAGTATTTT.

The chain has TRBV7-9 and TRBJ1-1; a possible D gene is TRBD1 (6 bases). From germline, CDR1 is SEHNR and CDR2 FQNEAQ (reference sequence). The CDR3 loop spans 19 amino acids. Trimming stripped 3 bases from V and 1 base from J, with 24 bases between. The CDR3 coding sequence is TGTGCCAGCAGCTTCGTGAACGTGGGGGCACGGAGCGGGAACACTGAAGCTTTCTTT. Its protein is CASSFVNVGARSGNTEAFF.

The chain combines TRBV19 with TRBJ2-7; 11 bases fit TRBD2. CDR3 length: 14 residues. Germline values: CDR1 LNHDA, CDR2 SQIVND (reference sequence). V was pared by 7 bases and J by 1 base, with 3 bases of the junction left unmatched. The chain's CDR3 is CASTRTSGSYEQYF. CDR3 nucleotides: TGTGCCAGTACTAGGACTAGCGGGTCCTACGAGCAGTACTTC.

The table lists this clone with a few counts. This chain uses TRBV5-1 with TRBJ1-1; D unclear. Germline values: CDR1 SGHRS, CDR2 YFSETQ. The CDR3 totals 13 residues. V was trimmed by 6 bases and J by 9 bases, leaving 18 bases between them. CDR3 sequence reads: CASNDAEGIKAFF. In DNA, the CDR3 is TGCGCCAGCAACGACGCGGAGGGTATCAAAGCTTTCTTT.

This chain joins TRBV2 and TRBJ1-3; 9 bases agree with TRBD1. After removal of 4 bases from V and 1 base from J, the junction contained 8 bases not matched to a gene. Germline V CDR1 and CDR2: SNHLY, FYNNEI. This CDR3 is built from 17 residues. The CDR3 nucleotides are TGTGCCAGCAGTGGGGGGTCTGACAGGGGGTCTGGAAACACCATATATTTT. Protein product: CASSGGSDRGSGNTIYF.

The chain employs TRBV2 and TRBJ1-2; D is possibly TRBD1 (6 bases). The CDR3 spans 12 residues. Trimming pared 6 bases from V and 6 bases from J, leaving 11 bases between. Germline CDR1 and CDR2: SNHLY and FYNNEI. CDR3 nucleotides: TGTGCCAGCAGGGTAAAGGGGGATGGCTACACCTTC. Translated, it gives CASRVKGDGYTF.

V and J are TRBV3-1 (or the pseudogene TRBV3-2) and TRBJ1-1, with unresolved D. The CDR3 is 14 amino acids. CDR1 is LGHDT, CDR2 YNNKEL, per germline (reference sequence). V was trimmed by 1 base and J by 1 base, leaving 7 bases between them. The CDR3 DNA sequence: TGTGCCAGCAGCCAAGGACTCCAGAACACTGAAGCTTTCTTT. Translating it yields CASSQGLQNTEAFF.

The V gene is TRBV5-1, the J gene TRBJ2-5; maybe TRBD1 (6 bases). The CDR3 spans 13 residues. Germline V gene lookup returns CDR1 SGHRS and CDR2 YFSETQ. With 5 bases removed from V and 5 bases from J, the gap between germline ends came to 13 bases. DNA for the CDR3: TGCGCCAGCAGTTCAGGGGATTCGGAGACCCAGTACTTC. Amino acids: CASSSGDSETQYF.

The V and J genes are TRBV4-2 and TRBJ1-1; the D gene is possibly TRBD1 (6 bases). V was clipped by 0 bases and J by 2 bases, with 13 bases between them. The CDR3 runs to 16 residues. Germline V lookup: CDR1 LGHNA, CDR2 YNFKEQ. CDR3 coding DNA: TGTGCCAGCAGCCAAGATGGGGGGGCAAGAAACACTGAAGCTTTCTTT. This sequence encodes CASSQDGGARNTEAFF.

The chain joins TRBV23-1 to TRBJ2-7; 7 bases align to TRBD1. TRBV23-1 is an ORF; its function is uncertain. J lost 2 bases, V lost 7 bases, and 5 bases had no gene match. The CDR3 has 13 amino acids. The CDR3 loop reads CASTPGQTYEQYF. CDR3 sequence (DNA): TGCGCCAGCACCCCGGGACAGACCTACGAGCAGTACTTC.

The rearrangement joins TRBV27 to TRBJ1-6, with 8 bases lining up with TRBD1. V lost 7 bases and J lost 10; bases outside the gene matches: 9. The CDR3 sequence is 14 residues long. Germline V CDR1 and CDR2: MNHEY, SMNVEV (reference sequence). In nucleotides, the CDR3 is TGTGCCAGCACCCTTGGACAGGGTGGATCACCCCTCCACTTT. Translation: CASTLGQGGSPLHF.

The chain is built from TRBV28 and TRBJ1-2; no firm D call. Germline CDR1 and CDR2: MDHEN and SYDVKM. V was trimmed by 11 bases and J by 5 bases, leaving 15 bases between them. The CDR3 totals 12 residues. CDR3 DNA sequence: TGTGCCTGTCAGGTGAGGGAATATGGCTACACCTTC. Its translation is CACQVREYGYTF.

This sequence joins TRBV6-5 and TRBJ1-1; possible D gene TRBD1, 5 bases. Deletions cut 2 bases from V and 4 bases from J, with 11 bases between. This CDR3 contains 14 residues. Germline CDR1 is MNHEY and CDR2 is SVGAGI. The CDR3 DNA reads as TGTGCCAGCAGTTACACCATCGACAGCACTGAAGCTTTCTTT. Its protein is CASSYTIDSTEAFF.

The chain links TRBV2 to TRBJ1-5; the D gene is possibly TRBD1 (5 bases). Trimming stripped 6 bases from V and 3 bases from J, with 18 bases between. CDR1 is SNHLY, CDR2 FYNNEI, per germline. The CDR3 is 16 residues long. The CDR3 DNA follows: TGTGCCAGCAGGTTGGGGAGGGACGGGAACAATCAGCCCCAGCATTTT. Its protein product is CASRLGRDGNNQPQHF.

The chain recombines TRBV13 with TRBJ1-3; 9 positions agree with TRBD1. Germline CDR1 reads PRHDT; CDR2 reads FYEKMQ (reference sequence). Unmatched junction bases numbered 5, after V lost 4 bases and J lost 4 bases. CDR3 length: 15 residues. The CDR3 reads CASSSRTGAGNTIYF. The CDR3 nucleotides read TGTGCCAGCAGCTCGAGGACAGGGGCGGGAAACACCATATATTTT.

V is TRBV28 and J is TRBJ2-7; D remains ambiguous. This CDR3 is built from 14 residues. Germline CDR1 reads MDHEN; CDR2 reads SYDVKM. V lost 6 bases and J 4 bases, leaving 16 bases between the germline ends. The DNA of the CDR3 is TGTGCCAGCAGGACGACTGGAAGAGGATACGAGCAGTACTTC. Its protein product is CASRTTGRGYEQYF.